This T cell receptor beta chain was identified during a study of cytomegalovirus exposure and HLA in healthy donors. Worth noting for this clone: Its antigen is still unknown.

The PCR ran on 60 Vbeta and 13 Jbeta primers. The table came from immunoSEQ multiplex PCR; TCRdb's copy has only in-frame clones and leaves some out. The data contain around 180,000 clones, 65% to 90% of them singletons. The CDR3 sequence is 15 residues long. Germline CDR1 and CDR2: SGDLS and YYNGEE. V lost 0 bases to trimming and J lost 3 bases; unmatched junction nucleotides: 4. Study-level results: TCR beta V- and J-gene trimming was later associated with a missense DCLRE1C variant. What a later analysis reportedly showed was that an Asian-associated ancestry cluster had fewer N-insertions than the roughly 700-donor mean.

The sequencing input was PBMCs. V is TRBV9 and J is TRBJ2-7; 9 nucleotides agree with TRBD2. The receptor's source is a girl aged 2 to 10 in good health and CMV-seropositive. The CDR3 is CASSVGREGGYEQYF. Here the CDR3 DNA reads TGTGCCAGCAGCGTAGGGCGGGAGGGAGGCTACGAGCAGTACTTC.